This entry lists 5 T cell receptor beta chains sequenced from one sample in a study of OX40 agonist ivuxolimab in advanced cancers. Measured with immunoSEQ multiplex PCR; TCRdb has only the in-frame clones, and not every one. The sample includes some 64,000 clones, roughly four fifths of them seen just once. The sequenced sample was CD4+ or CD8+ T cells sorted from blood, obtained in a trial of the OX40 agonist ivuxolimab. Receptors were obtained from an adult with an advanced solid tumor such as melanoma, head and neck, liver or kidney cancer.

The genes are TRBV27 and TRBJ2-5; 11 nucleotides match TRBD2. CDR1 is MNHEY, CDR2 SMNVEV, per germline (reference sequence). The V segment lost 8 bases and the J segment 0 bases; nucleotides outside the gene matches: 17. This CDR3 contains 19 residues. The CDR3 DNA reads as TGTGCCAGCGCCAACTCAGGGGGCGCTAGCGGGGGGAACCAAGAGACCCAGTACTTC. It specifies CASANSGGASGGNQETQYF.

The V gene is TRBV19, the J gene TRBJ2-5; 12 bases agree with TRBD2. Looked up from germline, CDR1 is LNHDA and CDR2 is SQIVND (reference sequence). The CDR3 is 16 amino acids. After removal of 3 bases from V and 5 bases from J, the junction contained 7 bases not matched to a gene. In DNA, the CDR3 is TGTGCCAGTAGTATCCCCGGACTAGCGGGACAGGAGACCCAGTACTTC. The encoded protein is CASSIPGLAGQETQYF.

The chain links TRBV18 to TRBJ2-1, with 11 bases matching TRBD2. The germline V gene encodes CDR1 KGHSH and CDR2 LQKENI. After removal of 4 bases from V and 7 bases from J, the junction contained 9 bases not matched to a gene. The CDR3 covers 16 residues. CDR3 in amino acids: CASSRMTSGVMNEQFF. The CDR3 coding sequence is TGTGCCAGCTCACGCATGACTAGCGGGGTTATGAATGAGCAGTTCTTC.

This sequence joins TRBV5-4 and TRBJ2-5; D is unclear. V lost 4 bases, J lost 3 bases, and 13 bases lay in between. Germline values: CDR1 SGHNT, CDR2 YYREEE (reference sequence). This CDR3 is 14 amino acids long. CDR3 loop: CASSTPDGKETQYF. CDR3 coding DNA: TGTGCCAGCAGCACCCCGGATGGTAAAGAGACCCAGTACTTC.

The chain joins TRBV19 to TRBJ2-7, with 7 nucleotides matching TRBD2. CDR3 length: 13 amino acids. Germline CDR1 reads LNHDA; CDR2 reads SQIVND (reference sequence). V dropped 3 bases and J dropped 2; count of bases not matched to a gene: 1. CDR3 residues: CASSIGRAYEQYF. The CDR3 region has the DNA TGTGCCAGTAGTATTGGGAGGGCCTACGAGCAGTACTTC.